The subject of this entry is one T cell receptor (beta chain). This clonotype has a count of ten or more. Its antigen remains undetermined. No quality values exist for individual bases; no much larger clone is one base distant. TCR libraries were built from 400 to 450 ng RNA with the Immunoverse kit, using molecular barcoded adaptors covering alpha/delta and beta/gamma chains. The same RNA used for transcriptome sequencing was used for TCR library preparation. Sequencing of the TCR libraries was done on an Illumina HiSeq 4000 with 2 x 150 cycles. The source study handled its data this way. TCR reads were aligned to human V, D, J and C references and assembled into CDR3 clonotypes with MiXCR, including quality filtering and error correction. The tcR package in R was used for analysis of clonotype counts and gene usage diversity. Raw mapping reads were checked after the RNA-seq reads had been mapped by STAR aligner version 2.5.3a onto the human GRCh37 genome. To test the effect of sequencing depth on detected clonotypes, IR-seq fastq files were randomly downsampled using Seqtk 1.3. TCRdb reran the public reads through fastp at Q25 and MiXCR, keeping productive beta chains. Each CDR3 protein appears once, grouped with its most common genes and DNA. The V and J calls were determined by TCRdb, not by the authors. A total of about 57,000 distinct CDR3 sequences appear in this sample, around a fifth of them only once. Roughly 15% of the sample lies in the top ten.

These data originate in a study of read filtering for tumor transcriptome and immune sequencing (TCRdb year 2020). Regarding the research as a whole: The cohort consisted of 17 to 20 male and over twelve female patients, with a mean age of around 60 years and an age range of about 45 to 90. By revised international staging, under 10 patients were R-ISS I, roughly 17 were R-ISS II and roughly seven were R-ISS III. After DNase treatment, whole-transcriptome libraries were prepared with the TruSeq RNA Access Library Prep Kit. TCR-region mapped reads per sample ranged from about 4.05 to 11 million with IR-seq versus only about 75 to 1,400 with RNA-seq. TCR repertoires obtained by targeted immune repertoire sequencing and by bulk whole-transcriptome sequencing performed on the same bone marrow samples were compared. One of the main goals was to work out a read-filtering strategy for immune repertoire data, in particular whether clonotypes backed by only a single read should be removed. The full study reports these points: Compared with RNA-seq, IR-seq captured clonotypes at much higher depth and more reliably, and a smaller IR-seq throughput was enough to identify most shared clonotypes. In IR-seq, around 85% of clonotypes but approximately 3.2% of total reads were represented by single-read clonotypes, whereas in RNA-seq, approximately 73% of clonotypes and more than 35% of reads were represented by single-read clonotypes. When single-read clonotypes were removed, the proportions of shared clonotypes in IR-seq and RNA-seq correlated more strongly. The sorted CD138-negative fraction was not purified T cells but a mixed bone marrow immune population.

Bone marrow was sampled from every patient at the time of active disease. Ficoll-Hypaque density gradient centrifugation was used to isolate bone marrow mononuclear cells. Myeloma plasma cells were removed and CD138-negative cells were collected by negative selection after labeling with CD138 magnetic microbeads on a MACS separator. Flow cytometry on an Attune NxT with CD138 antibodies was used to check the purity of the isolated cells. TRIzol reagent was used to extract total RNA, which was then quantified with a NanoDrop spectrophotometer. Paired RNA-seq and IR-seq were performed on each patient's CD138-negative bone marrow sample. The germline V gene yields SGHRS for CDR1 and YFSETQ for CDR2. Unmatched junction bases come to 9, with V trimmed by 4 bases and J by 4 bases. Its CDR3 holds 15 amino acids, cysteine through phenylalanine. The retained sequence is limited to the CDR3, 45 bases, with the frame set at the first base.

The sequence came from a donor at least 40 years old with multiple myeloma. Recombination linked TRBV5-1 to TRBJ1-1, and 8 bases in between align with TRBD1. Sequenced material: a population of CD138-negative cells sorted from bone marrow. This specimen's cell subset or site label, per the study, means: bone marrow mononuclear cells depleted of CD138+ plasma/myeloma cells by negative magnetic selection. Here is the DNA: TGCGCCAGCAGCCGTGGACAGGGTGTTGGCACTGAAGCTTTCTTT. This is translated as CASSRGQGVGTEAFF.